This TCR beta chain was obtained from a study of radiotherapy plus CTLA-4 blockade in lung cancer. Study results and caveats: Early blood T cell clone dynamics, with interferon-beta, were reported to best predict response. Once radiotherapy plus ipilimumab had been given, TCR clones derived from tumor expanded in blood.

Focal radiation plus CTLA-4 blockade with ipilimumab was given to patients with chemo-refractory metastatic non-small-cell lung cancer. CDR1 and CDR2 from the germline V gene are LGHNA and YNFKEQ. CDR3 length: 18 amino acids. TCRdb's table, derived via immunoSEQ multiplex PCR, lists solely in-frame clones and lacks some. The sample shows 60,000 to 70,000 clones, over 80% of them seen only once. Comments on this clone: What it recognizes is unknown. Sequence at one end of the junction differs from germline and may be a read error.

This TCR came from a human donor with non-small cell lung cancer who had a partial response to radiotherapy plus ipilimumab. Here the sequenced sample was peripheral blood, taken from a patient treated with radiotherapy plus ipilimumab. The chain couples TRBV4-2 to TRBJ2-1; 9 bases line up with TRBD2. The chain's CDR3 is CASSLSAPLAGSHNEQFF. The CDR3 region has the DNA TGTGCCAGCAGCCTCAGCGCGCCACTAGCGGGCTCCCACAATGAGCAGTTCTTC.